Below, 20 T cell receptor beta chains from the same sample are listed, as sequenced in a study of CD8+ T cells in alopecia areata. Extracted from the samples, RNA was reverse transcribed into cDNA to serve as the sequencing template. TCRdb keeps only in-frame clones here, not all; method: immunoSEQ multiplex PCR. The data hold 150,000 to 200,000 clones, with roughly 60% observed a single time. This sample's treatment: oral pan-JAK inhibitor, 5-10 mg twice daily. The material was CD4+ T cells sorted from blood, obtained at approximately week 50, from a patient treated with tofacitinib. Source of these receptors: a human donor with alopecia areata.

In nucleotides, the CDR3 is TGTGCCTGGATATTTGATCAGGGTATAACTGAAGCTTTCTTT. This codes for CAWIFDQGITEAFF. J is TRBJ1-1 and V is TRBV30; the D gene is possibly TRBD1 (5 bases). Trimming pared 4 bases from V and 5 bases from J, leaving 17 bases between. The CDR3 is 14 residues long. Per germline, CDR1 GTSNPN and CDR2 SVGIG (reference sequence).

The J gene is TRBJ2-1, the V gene TRBV29-1; 9 nucleotides line up with TRBD1. The CDR3 length is 12 residues. Trimming took 8 bases from V and 5 from J; bases not matched to a gene: 4. Germline CDR1 is SQVTM and CDR2 is ANQGSEA. The DNA of the CDR3 is TGCAGCCTTGGGACAGGGAACAATGAGCAGTTCTTC. Translation gives CSLGTGNNEQFF.

J is TRBJ2-5 and V is TRBV29-1, with 11 bases aligning to TRBD2. The CDR3 totals 16 residues. Germline V lookup: CDR1 SQVTM, CDR2 ANQGSEA. The V and J ends lost 0 bases and 3 bases, in that order; junction bases with no gene match: 6. CDR3 DNA sequence: TGCAGCGTTGAAGATCCGATAGCGGGGGGGAAAGAGACCCAGTACTTC. Translation: CSVEDPIAGGKETQYF.

This clone was counted between two and nine times. The rearrangement joins TRBV29-1 to TRBJ1-5; D is ambiguous. The CDR3 totals 12 residues. V was pared by 7 bases and J by 0 bases, with 7 bases between. Germline loops: CDR1 SQVTM, CDR2 ANQGSEA. The CDR3 loop is CSAANSNQPQHF. In DNA, the CDR3 is TGCAGCGCCGCGAATAGCAATCAGCCCCAGCATTTT. The whole variable domain, remainder taken from reference TRBV29-1 and TRBJ1-5, is SAVISQKPSRDICQRGTSLTIQCQVDSQVTMMFWYRQQPGQSLTLIATANQGSEATYESGFVIDKFPISRPNLTFSTLTVSNMSPEDSSIYLCSAANSNQPQHFGDGTRLSIL.

The chain combines TRBV29-1 with TRBJ2-2; possibly TRBD1 for D (6 bases). V lost 7 bases and J 1 base, leaving 10 bases between the germline ends. In germline, CDR1 is SQVTM, CDR2 ANQGSEA. The CDR3 is 13 residues long. CDR3 coding DNA: TGCAGCGCCAAGACAGGGAACACCGGGGAGCTGTTTTTT. It yields the protein CSAKTGNTGELFF.

This chain links TRBV4-1 with TRBJ1-2; unclear D gene. The CDR3 sequence is 15 residues long. V shed 6 bases and J shed 8 bases, with 22 bases lying between them. The germline V gene encodes CDR1 MGHRA and CDR2 YSYEKL. The CDR3 nucleotides are TGCGCCAGCAGAGGATCCGCGGCAGGTCCGCGAGGCTACACCTTC. This gives the protein CASRGSAAGPRGYTF.

The CDR3 region has the DNA TGCAGCGTCCGGGGTGGCTACACCTTC. This sequence encodes CSVRGGYTF. The J gene is TRBJ1-2, the V gene TRBV29-1; D call uncertain. Trimming left V 6 bases short and J 7 bases short, with 6 bases between. This CDR3 is built from 9 residues. Germline CDR1 is SQVTM and CDR2 is ANQGSEA.

The chain links TRBV6-5 to TRBJ1-1; D is perhaps TRBD1 (5 bases). With 0 bases removed from V and 8 bases from J, the gap between germline ends came to 7 bases. The CDR3 loop spans 12 amino acids. The germline V gene has CDR1 MNHEY and CDR2 SVGAGI. CDR3 DNA sequence: TGTGCCAGCAGTTACTCGGAGGGGGAAGCTTTCTTT. This gives the protein CASSYSEGEAFF.

V usage is TRBV13 and J usage is TRBJ2-5; 10 bases agree with TRBD2. Germline V lookup: CDR1 PRHDT, CDR2 FYEKMQ (reference sequence). Trimming removed 3 bases from V and 1 base from J; junction bases left unmatched: 5. The CDR3 contains 16 residues. In DNA form, the CDR3 reads TGTGCCAGCAGCTTTCGACTAGCGGGTACCCAAGAGACCCAGTACTTC. Protein: CASSFRLAGTQETQYF. Looking up the rest from reference TRBV13 and TRBJ2-5 gives the full variable domain: AAGVIQSPRHLIKEKRETATLKCYPIPRHDTVYWYQQGPGQDPQFLISFYEKMQSDKGSIPDRFSAQQFSDYHSELNMSSLELGDSALYFCASSFRLAGTQETQYFGPGTRLLVL.

Ten or more counts support this clone. The chain uses TRBV7-9 and TRBJ1-4, with a weak D call TRBD1 (5 bases). The CDR3 length is 14 residues. CDR1 and CDR2 (germline): SEHNR, FQNEAQ (reference sequence). The V end was cut by 3 bases, the J end by 8 bases, with 13 bases between. CDR3: CASSFARDQEKLFF. The CDR3 nucleotides read TGTGCCAGCAGCTTTGCCAGGGATCAGGAAAAACTGTTTTTT.

J is TRBJ1-6 and V is TRBV6-1; D uncertain. CDR3 length: 13 residues. Germline V gives CDR1 MNHNS, CDR2 SASEGT. Trimming took off 6 bases at V and 4 bases at J, with 7 bases between the two ends. CDR3 in amino acids: CASSGRYNSPLHF. For the CDR3, the DNA is TGTGCCAGCAGCGGACGGTATAATTCACCCCTCCACTTT.

The J gene is TRBJ1-1, the V gene TRBV29-1; tentatively, D is TRBD1 (5 bases). Germline assignment: CDR1 SQVTM and CDR2 ANQGSEA. This CDR3 contains 15 residues. V shed 4 bases and J shed 0 bases, with 15 bases lying between them. The CDR3 reads CSVVVWGTMNTEAFF. CDR3 sequence (DNA): TGCAGCGTTGTGGTATGGGGCACCATGAACACTGAAGCTTTCTTT.

This clone showed up just a few times. CDR3 amino acids: CSVGGLFPLEQYF. The CDR3, as DNA: TGCAGCGTCGGAGGCCTTTTCCCTCTCGAGCAGTACTTC. The chain combines TRBV29-1 with TRBJ2-7; D is perhaps TRBD2 (5 bases). V lost 6 bases, J lost 6 bases, and 18 bases lay in between. Per the germline V gene, CDR1 is SQVTM and CDR2 is ANQGSEA. The CDR3 spans 13 residues.

V gene TRBV29-1 combines with J gene TRBJ2-2, with D perhaps TRBD1 or TRBD2 (5 bases each). Trimming stripped 6 bases from V and 9 bases from J, with 17 bases between. The CDR3 runs to 13 residues. Per germline, CDR1 SQVTM and CDR2 ANQGSEA. CDR3 coding DNA: TGCAGCGTCTTAGAGACCCGGGACCGGGAGCTGTTTTTT. Translation: CSVLETRDRELFF.

This clone turned up a few times. J is TRBJ2-5 and V is TRBV18; 7 bases fit TRBD1. Unmatched junction bases numbered 7, after V lost 5 bases and J lost 1 base. Germline CDR1 KGHSH, CDR2 LQKENI. There are 15 residues in the CDR3. The DNA of the CDR3 is TGTGCCAGCTCATTCCGACAGGGCCGCCAAGAGACCCAGTACTTC. This sequence encodes CASSFRQGRQETQYF.

The rearrangement joins TRBV7-2 to TRBJ2-1; D unclear. With 1 base removed from V and 6 bases from J, the gap between germline ends came to 10 bases. The CDR3 totals 14 residues. Looked up from germline, CDR1 is SGHTA and CDR2 is FQGNSA. This CDR3 reads CASSLDNRSNEQFF. The CDR3 nucleotides are TGTGCCAGCAGCTTAGACAACCGGTCCAATGAGCAGTTCTTC.

This clone has only one observation. This rearrangement joins TRBV15 to TRBJ1-1; D not resolved. The CDR3 is made up of 13 amino acids. From germline, CDR1 is LNHNV and CDR2 YYDKDF (reference sequence). Between the trimmed V and J ends, which lost 1 base and 3 bases, there was a span of 6 bases. The CDR3 DNA sequence: TGTGCCACCAGCAGAGCTTGGGACACTGAAGCTTTCTTT. Its protein product is CATSRAWDTEAFF.

The chain couples TRBV7-3 to TRBJ1-1; weak D call: TRBD1 (6 bases). V shed 5 bases and J shed 0 bases, with 10 bases lying between them. This CDR3 comprises 14 residues. The germline CDR1 and CDR2 sequences are SGHTA and FQGTGA. In DNA, the CDR3 is TGTGCCAGCAGCCCGTCAGGGGTGAACACTGAAGCTTTCTTT. The encoded protein is CASSPSGVNTEAFF.

The chain is built from TRBV5-6 and TRBJ2-3, with TRBD1 identical over 9 bases. V trimming: 6 bases; J trimming: 2 bases; junction bases outside the gene matches: 10. The CDR3 sequence is 16 residues long. The germline CDR1 and CDR2 sequences are SGHDT and YYEEEE. The CDR3 sequence: CASIKTGTGYTDTQYF. The CDR3 DNA reads as TGTGCCAGCATCAAGACCGGGACAGGGTACACAGATACGCAGTATTTT.

The chain employs TRBV7-2 and TRBJ2-4; D unclear. The V gene lost 0 bases and the J gene lost 5 bases, with 8 bases spanning the gap. Germline V lookup: CDR1 SGHTA, CDR2 FQGNSA. The length of the CDR3 is 14 residues. The CDR3, as DNA: TGTGCCAGCAGCTTAGCGCCGGGCCAAAACATTCAGTACTTC. Translating gives CASSLAPGQNIQYF.